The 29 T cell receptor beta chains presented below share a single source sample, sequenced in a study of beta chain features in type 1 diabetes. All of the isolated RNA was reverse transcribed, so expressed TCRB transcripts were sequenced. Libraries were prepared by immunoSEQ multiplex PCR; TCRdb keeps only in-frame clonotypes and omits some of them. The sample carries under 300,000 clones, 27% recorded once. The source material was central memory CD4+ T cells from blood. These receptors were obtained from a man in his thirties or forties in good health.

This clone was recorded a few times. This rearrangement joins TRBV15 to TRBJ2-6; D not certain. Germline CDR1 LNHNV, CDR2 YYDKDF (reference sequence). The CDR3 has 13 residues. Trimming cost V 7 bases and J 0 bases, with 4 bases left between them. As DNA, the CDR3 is TGTGCCACCAAAGGCTCTGGGGCCAACGTCCTGACTTTC. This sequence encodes CATKGSGANVLTF.

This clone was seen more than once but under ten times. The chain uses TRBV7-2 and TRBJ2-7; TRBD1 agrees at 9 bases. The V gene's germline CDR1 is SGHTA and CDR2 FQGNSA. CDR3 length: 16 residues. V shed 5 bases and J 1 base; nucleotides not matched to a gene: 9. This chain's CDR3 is CASSNPPGTGSYEQYF. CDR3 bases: TGTGCCAGCAGCAACCCCCCCGGGACAGGGTCCTACGAGCAGTACTTC.

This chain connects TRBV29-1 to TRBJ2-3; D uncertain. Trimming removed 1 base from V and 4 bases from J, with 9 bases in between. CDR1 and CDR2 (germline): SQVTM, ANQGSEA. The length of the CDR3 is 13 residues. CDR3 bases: TGCAGCGTTGAAGGGGCTAAGGCAGATACGCAGTATTTT. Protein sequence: CSVEGAKADTQYF.

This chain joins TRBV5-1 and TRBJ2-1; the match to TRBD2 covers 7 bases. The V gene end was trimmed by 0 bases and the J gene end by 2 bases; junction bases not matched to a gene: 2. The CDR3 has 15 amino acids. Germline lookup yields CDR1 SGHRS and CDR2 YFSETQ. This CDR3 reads CASSLGEGPYNEQFF. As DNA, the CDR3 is TGCGCCAGCAGCTTGGGGGAGGGCCCCTACAATGAGCAGTTCTTC.

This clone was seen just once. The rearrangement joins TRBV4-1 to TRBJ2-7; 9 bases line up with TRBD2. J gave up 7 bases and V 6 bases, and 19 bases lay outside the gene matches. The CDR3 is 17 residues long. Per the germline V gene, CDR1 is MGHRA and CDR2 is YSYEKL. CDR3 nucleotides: TGCGCCAGCAGTATCGGGGCTAGCGGGACCCTCGCGGGAGAGCAGTACTTC. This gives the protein CASSIGASGTLAGEQYF.

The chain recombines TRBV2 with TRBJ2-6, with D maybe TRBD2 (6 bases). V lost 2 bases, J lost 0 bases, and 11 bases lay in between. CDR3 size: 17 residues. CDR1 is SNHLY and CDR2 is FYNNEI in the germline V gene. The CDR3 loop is CASSEPGGISGANVLTF. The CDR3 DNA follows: TGTGCCAGCAGTGAACCTGGAGGGATCTCTGGGGCCAACGTCCTGACTTTC.

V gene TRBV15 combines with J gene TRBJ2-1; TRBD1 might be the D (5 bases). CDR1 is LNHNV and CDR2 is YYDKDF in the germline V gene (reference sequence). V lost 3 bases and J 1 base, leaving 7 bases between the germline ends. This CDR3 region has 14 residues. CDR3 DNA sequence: TGTGCCACCAGCAGGAAGGGGTCCTACAATGAGCAGTTCTTC. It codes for CATSRKGSYNEQFF. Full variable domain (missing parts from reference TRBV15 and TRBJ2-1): DAMVIQNPRYQVTQFGKPVTLSCSQTLNHNVMYWYQQKSSQAPKLLFHYYDKDFNNEADTPDNFQSRRPNTSFCFLDIRSPGLGDTAMYLCATSRKGSYNEQFFGPGTRLTVL.

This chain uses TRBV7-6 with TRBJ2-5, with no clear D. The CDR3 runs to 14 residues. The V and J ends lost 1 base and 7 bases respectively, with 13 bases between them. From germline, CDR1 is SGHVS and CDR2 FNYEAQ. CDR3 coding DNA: TGTGCCAGCAGCTTAGGCAGTCTAGGCGGGACCCAGTACTTC. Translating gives CASSLGSLGGTQYF.

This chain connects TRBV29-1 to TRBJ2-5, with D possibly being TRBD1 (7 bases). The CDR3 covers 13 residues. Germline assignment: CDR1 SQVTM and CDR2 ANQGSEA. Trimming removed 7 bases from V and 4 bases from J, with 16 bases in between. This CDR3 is CSATAQGGETQYF. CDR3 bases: TGCAGCGCCACTGCGCAGGGGGGAGAGACCCAGTACTTC.

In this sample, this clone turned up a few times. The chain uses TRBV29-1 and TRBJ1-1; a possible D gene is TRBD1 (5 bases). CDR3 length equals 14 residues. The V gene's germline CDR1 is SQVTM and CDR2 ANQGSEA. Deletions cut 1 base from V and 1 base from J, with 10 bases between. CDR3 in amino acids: CSVEARDGNTEAFF. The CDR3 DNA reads TGCAGCGTTGAAGCCCGGGACGGGAACACTGAAGCTTTCTTT.

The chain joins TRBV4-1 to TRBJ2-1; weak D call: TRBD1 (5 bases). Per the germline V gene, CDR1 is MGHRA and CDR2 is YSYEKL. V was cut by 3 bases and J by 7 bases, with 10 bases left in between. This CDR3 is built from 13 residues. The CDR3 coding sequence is TGCGCCAGCAGCCAGCAGGGTAAGAATGAGCAGTTCTTC. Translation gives CASSQQGKNEQFF.

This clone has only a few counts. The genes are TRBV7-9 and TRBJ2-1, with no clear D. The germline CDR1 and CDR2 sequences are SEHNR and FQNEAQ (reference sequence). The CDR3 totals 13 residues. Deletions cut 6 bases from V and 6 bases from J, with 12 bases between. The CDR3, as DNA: TGTGCCAGCAGTCCCCCCCGAGGCAATGAGCAGTTCTTC. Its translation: CASSPPRGNEQFF.

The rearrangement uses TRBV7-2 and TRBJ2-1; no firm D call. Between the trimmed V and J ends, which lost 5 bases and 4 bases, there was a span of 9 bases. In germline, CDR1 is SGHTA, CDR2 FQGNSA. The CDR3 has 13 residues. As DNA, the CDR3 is TGTGCCAGCAGCCCCAGTATGTACAATGAGCAGTTCTTC. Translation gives CASSPSMYNEQFF.

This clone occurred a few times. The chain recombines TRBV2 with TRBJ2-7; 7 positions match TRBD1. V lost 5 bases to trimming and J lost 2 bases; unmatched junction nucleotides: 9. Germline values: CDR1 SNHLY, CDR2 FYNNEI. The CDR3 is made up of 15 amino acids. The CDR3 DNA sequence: TGTGCCAGCAGTACCGACAGGGATTTCCCCTACGAGCAGTACTTC. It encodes CASSTDRDFPYEQYF.

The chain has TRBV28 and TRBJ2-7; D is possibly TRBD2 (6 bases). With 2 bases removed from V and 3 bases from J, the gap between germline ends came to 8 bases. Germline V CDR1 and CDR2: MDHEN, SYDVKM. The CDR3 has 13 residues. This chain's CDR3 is CASSLGGYYEQYF. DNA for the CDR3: TGTGCCAGCAGTTTAGGGGGGTACTACGAGCAGTACTTC. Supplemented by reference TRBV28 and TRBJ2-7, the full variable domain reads DVKVTQSSRYLVKRTGEKVFLECVQDMDHENMFWYRQDPGLGLRLIYFSYDVKMKEKGDIPEGYSVSREKKERFSLILESASTNQTSMYLCASSLGGYYEQYFGPGTRLTVT.

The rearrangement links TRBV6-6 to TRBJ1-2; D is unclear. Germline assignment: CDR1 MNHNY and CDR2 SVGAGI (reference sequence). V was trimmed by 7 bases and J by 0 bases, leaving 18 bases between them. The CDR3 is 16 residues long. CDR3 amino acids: CASTPGGRRSNYGYTF. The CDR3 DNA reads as TGTGCCAGCACCCCCGGCGGAAGGAGATCTAACTATGGCTACACCTTC.

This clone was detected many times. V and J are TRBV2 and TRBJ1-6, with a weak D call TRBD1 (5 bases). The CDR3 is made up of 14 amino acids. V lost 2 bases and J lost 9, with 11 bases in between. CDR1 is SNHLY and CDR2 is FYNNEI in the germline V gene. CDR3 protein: CASSETVTGSPLHF. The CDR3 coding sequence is TGTGCCAGCAGTGAAACAGTTACAGGTTCACCCCTCCACTTT.

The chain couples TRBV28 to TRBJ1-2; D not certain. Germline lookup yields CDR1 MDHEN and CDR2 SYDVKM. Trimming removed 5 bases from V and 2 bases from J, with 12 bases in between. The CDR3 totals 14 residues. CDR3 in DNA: TGTGCCAGCAGTCCAGACTTAAAGAACTATGGCTACACCTTC. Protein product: CASSPDLKNYGYTF.

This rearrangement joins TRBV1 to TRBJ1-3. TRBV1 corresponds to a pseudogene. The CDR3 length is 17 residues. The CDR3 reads CTSSQDPHGSSGNTIYF. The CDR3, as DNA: TGCACCAGCAGCCAAGATCCCCACGGGAGCTCTGGAAACACCATATATTTT.

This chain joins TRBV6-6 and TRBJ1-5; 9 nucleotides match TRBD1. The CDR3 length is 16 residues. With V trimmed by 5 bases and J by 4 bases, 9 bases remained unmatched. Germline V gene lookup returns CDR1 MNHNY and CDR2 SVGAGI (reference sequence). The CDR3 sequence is CASSPEYRGRNQPQHF. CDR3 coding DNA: TGTGCCAGCAGTCCCGAGTACAGGGGGCGGAATCAGCCCCAGCATTTT.

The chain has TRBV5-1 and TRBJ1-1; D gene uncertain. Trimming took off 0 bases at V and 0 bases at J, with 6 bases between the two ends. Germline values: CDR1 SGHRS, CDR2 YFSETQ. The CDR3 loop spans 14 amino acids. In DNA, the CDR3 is TGCGCCAGCAGCTTGGACGGAATGAACACTGAAGCTTTCTTT. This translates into CASSLDGMNTEAFF.

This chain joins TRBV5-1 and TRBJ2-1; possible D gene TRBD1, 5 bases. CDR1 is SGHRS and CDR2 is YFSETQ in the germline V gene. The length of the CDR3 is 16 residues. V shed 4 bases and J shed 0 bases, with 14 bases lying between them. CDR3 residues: CASSPIWGGSYNEQFF. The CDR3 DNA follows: TGCGCCAGCAGCCCGATATGGGGCGGCTCCTACAATGAGCAGTTCTTC.

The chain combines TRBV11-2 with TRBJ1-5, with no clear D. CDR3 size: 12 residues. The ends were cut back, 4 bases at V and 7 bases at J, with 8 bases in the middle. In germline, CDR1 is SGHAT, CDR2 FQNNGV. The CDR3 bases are TGTGCCAGCAGCTCAGGTGGGCAGCCCCAGCATTTT. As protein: CASSSGGQPQHF.

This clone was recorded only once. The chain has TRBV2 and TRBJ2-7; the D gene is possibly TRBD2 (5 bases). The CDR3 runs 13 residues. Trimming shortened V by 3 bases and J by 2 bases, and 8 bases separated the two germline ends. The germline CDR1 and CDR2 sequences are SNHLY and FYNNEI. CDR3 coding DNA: TGTGCCAGCAGTGAGAGGGCAACCTACGAGCAGTACTTC. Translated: CASSERATYEQYF.

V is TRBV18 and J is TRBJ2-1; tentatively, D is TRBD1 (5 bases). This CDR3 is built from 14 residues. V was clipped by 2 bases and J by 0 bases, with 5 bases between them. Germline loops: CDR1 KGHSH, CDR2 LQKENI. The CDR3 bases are TGTGCCAGCTCACCAGACAGCTCCTACAATGAGCAGTTCTTC. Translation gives CASSPDSSYNEQFF.

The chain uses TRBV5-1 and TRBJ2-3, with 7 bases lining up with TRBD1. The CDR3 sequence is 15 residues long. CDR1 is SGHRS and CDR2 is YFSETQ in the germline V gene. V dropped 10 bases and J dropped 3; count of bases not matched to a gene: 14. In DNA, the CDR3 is TGCGCCTGCCGTACGACAGGGAGAGAAACAGATACGCAGTATTTT. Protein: CACRTTGRETDTQYF.

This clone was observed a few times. CDR3 DNA: TGCGCCAGCAGCAACAAGCTGGCGACGAGCTCCTACGAGCAGTACTTC. It is translated as CASSNKLATSSYEQYF. V gene TRBV5-1 combines with J gene TRBJ2-7; D is ambiguous. The germline V and J ends were trimmed by 4 bases and 0 bases, with 17 bases remaining between them. There are 16 residues in the CDR3. Germline V gene lookup returns CDR1 SGHRS and CDR2 YFSETQ.

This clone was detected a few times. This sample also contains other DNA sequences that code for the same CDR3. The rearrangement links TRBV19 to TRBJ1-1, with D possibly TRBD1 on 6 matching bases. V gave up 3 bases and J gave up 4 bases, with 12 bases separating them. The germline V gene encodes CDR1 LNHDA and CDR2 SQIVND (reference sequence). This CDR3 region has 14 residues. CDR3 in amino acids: CASSIGQRSTEAFF. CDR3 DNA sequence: TGTGCCAGTAGTATTGGACAGCGCAGCACTGAAGCTTTCTTT.

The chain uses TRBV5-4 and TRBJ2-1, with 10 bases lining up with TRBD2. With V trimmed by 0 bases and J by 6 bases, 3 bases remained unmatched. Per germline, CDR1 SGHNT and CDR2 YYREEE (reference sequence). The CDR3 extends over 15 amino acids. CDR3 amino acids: CASSLDSGGSNEQFF. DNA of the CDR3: TGTGCCAGCAGCTTGGATAGCGGGGGGTCCAATGAGCAGTTCTTC. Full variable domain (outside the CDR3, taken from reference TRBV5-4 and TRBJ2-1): ETGVTQSPTHLIKTRGQQVTLRCSSQSGHNTVSWYQQALGQGPQFIFQYYREEENGRGNFPPRFSGLQFPNYSSELNVNALELDDSALYLCASSLDSGGSNEQFFGPGTRLTVL.